This TCR beta chain emerged from a study of T cell responses to AZD1222 COVID-19 vaccine. V shed 10 bases and J 5 bases; nucleotides not matched to a gene: 3. The CDR3 loop spans 13 amino acids. Germline V gene data show CDR1 as SNHLY and CDR2 as FYNNEI. Measured with immunoSEQ multiplex PCR; TCRdb has only the in-frame clones, and not every one. Altogether about 160,000 clones are present, under 95% being singletons, with the ten largest covering around 0.99%. In the case of this clone: Its cognate antigen is unknown.

Study-wide findings and caveats: None of the repertoires were sampled until the peak T cell response had passed. Spike-specific TCR depth and breadth grew after two AZD1222 doses. Donors were largely white British and mainly female; clonal diversity was possibly underestimated.

Specimen: peripheral blood, collected 28 days after the second AZD1222 dose. The sequence came from an adult who received the AZD1222 COVID-19 vaccine. The genes are TRBV2 and TRBJ2-2; 11 nucleotides agree with TRBD2. CDR3 amino acids: CATLAGETGELFF. The CDR3, as DNA: TGTGCCACACTAGCGGGGGAGACCGGGGAGCTGTTTTTT. Full variable domain (outside the CDR3, taken from reference TRBV2 and TRBJ2-2): EPEVTQTPSHQVTQMGQEVILRCVPISNHLYFYWYRQILGQKVEFLVSFYNNEISEKSEIFDDQFSVERPDGSNFTLKIRSTKLEDSAMYFCATLAGETGELFFGEGSRLTVL.